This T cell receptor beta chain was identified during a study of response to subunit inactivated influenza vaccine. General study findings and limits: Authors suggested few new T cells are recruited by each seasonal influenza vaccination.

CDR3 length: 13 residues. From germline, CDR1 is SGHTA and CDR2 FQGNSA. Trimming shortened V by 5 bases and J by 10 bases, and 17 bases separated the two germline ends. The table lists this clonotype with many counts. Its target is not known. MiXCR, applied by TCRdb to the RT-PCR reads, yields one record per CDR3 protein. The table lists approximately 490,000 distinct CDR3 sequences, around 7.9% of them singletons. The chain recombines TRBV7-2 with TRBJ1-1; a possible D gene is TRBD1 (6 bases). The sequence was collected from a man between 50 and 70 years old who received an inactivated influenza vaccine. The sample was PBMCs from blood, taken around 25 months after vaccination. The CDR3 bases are TGTGCCAGCAGCCGAACAGGGTTCGACGGAGCTTTCTTT. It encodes CASSRTGFDGAFF.